These T cell receptor beta chains were read from a single sample in a study of blood T cells in healthy people across ages. TCRdb re-called the 5' RACE reads through MiXCR, storing one row per CDR3 protein. The table has 1,800,000 or so distinct CDR3 sequences, about two fifths seen once; the top ten hold around 23%. Sequencing input: blood. The receptors stem from a human donor in good health. The CDR3 runs from the conserved cysteine through the conserved F or W. A D gene is named only where the DNA matches it firmly. Not every row has a clone size; where given, it reads once, few, many or a size class.

. TRBJ2-3 TRBV15 . TGTGCCACCAGCAGAACTAGAGATACGCAGTATTTT CATSRTRDTQYF
. TRBJ2-3 TRBV11-1 once TGTGCCAGCAGCTATGTCAGGGTCCTCACAGATACGCAGTATTTT CASSYVRVLTDTQYF
. TRBJ2-2 TRBV13 . TGTGCCAGCAGCTTAGGTCAGGGGAGGAACACCGGGGAGCTGTTTTTT CASSLGQGRNTGELFF
TRBD1 TRBJ2-4 TRBV20-1 . TGCAGTGCTGAGGACAGGTTGAAAAACATTCAGTACTTC CSAEDRLKNIQYF
. TRBJ2-1 TRBV6-2/TRBV6-3 few TGTGCCAGCTTCACCAGAGCGGTCTTCTCCTACAATGAGCAGTTCTTC CASFTRAVFSYNEQFF
. TRBJ2-3 TRBV5-1 . TGCGCCAGCAGCTTGGGCGAGTCCTCTGCTGATACGCAGTATTTT CASSLGESSADTQYF
. TRBJ2-3 TRBV14 few TGTGCCAGCAGCCAATACGTACAGGGCACAGATACGCAGTATTTT CASSQYVQGTDTQYF
TRBD2 TRBJ2-1 TRBV6-2/TRBV6-3 few TGTGCCAGCAGTTATGACCCGGGACTAGTTTCCAATGAGCAGTTCTTC CASSYDPGLVSNEQFF
. TRBJ1-2 TRBV7-9 few TGTGCCAGCAGCTCCCCCCCTGACAGCCAAAACTTAGCACACTATGGCTACACCTTC CASSSPPDSQNLAHYGYTF
TRBD1 TRBJ2-5 TRBV5-6 . TGTGCCAGCAGCAGGGACAGGGGAACCGCTCAGTACTTC CASSRDRGTAQYF
. TRBJ2-1 TRBV20-1 few TGCAGTGCTACACAGCCTACTACCTACAATGAGCAGTTCTTC CSATQPTTYNEQFF
. TRBJ1-1 TRBV4-3 few TGCGCCAGCAGCCCTAAAGGGACCGGCCTTGAAGCTTTCTTT CASSPKGTGLEAFF
. TRBJ1-2 TRBV12-3/TRBV12-4 few TGTGCCAGCAGTTTTCCGGAAAACTATGGCTACACCTTC CASSFPENYGYTF
. TRBJ2-1 TRBV28 . TGTGCCAGCAGAGGACTACGAAATGAGCAGTTCTTC CASRGLRNEQFF
. TRBJ1-2 TRBV20-1 few TGCAGTGCTAGTGTAGGGGCCGGCTACACCTTC CSASVGAGYTF
. TRBJ2-7 TRBV28 few TGTGCCAGCAGCCACCCTTACTACGAGCAGTACTTC CASSHPYYEQYF
. TRBJ1-2 TRBV12-3/TRBV12-4 few TGTGCCAGCAGTTTTGTAAGGGCCAACCCCCACTATGGCTACACCTTC CASSFVRANPHYGYTF
. TRBJ1-4 TRBV9 once TGTGCCAGCAGCGCCCGAGGTGGCACTGGGGCTAATGAAAAACTGTTTTTT CASSARGGTGANEKLFF
. TRBJ2-7 TRBV6-5 . TGTGCCAGCAGCAAGCAAGGCGGCGGGGCAGGCGAGCAGTACTTC CASSKQGGGAGEQYF
TRBD2 TRBJ2-7 TRBV7-2 few TGTGCCAGCAGCTTCCTGAGCGGGGGATACGAGCAGTACTTC CASSFLSGGYEQYF
. TRBJ1-3 TRBV20-1 few TGCAGTGCTAGAACCATTGGACGGGGGGCAAGAGGAAACACCATATATTTT CSARTIGRGARGNTIYF
. TRBJ1-6 TRBV7-2 . TGTGCCAGCAGCTTAGAGGGGGGTGACAATTCACCCCTCCACTTT CASSLEGGDNSPLHF
. TRBJ1-3 TRBV15 . TGTGCCACCAGCGGATATAACGGAGGAGACTCTGGAAACACCATATATTTT CATSGYNGGDSGNTIYF
. TRBJ2-5 TRBV25-1 . TGTGCCAGCAGTGCGATGGGGGGACGGGGGACCTCAGAGACCCAGTACTTC CASSAMGGRGTSETQYF
TRBD2 TRBJ2-2 TRBV29-1 once TGCAGCGCCTTACTAGCGGGGGCCGCCGGCGGGGAGCTGTTTTTT CSALLAGAAGGELFF
TRBD1 TRBJ1-2 TRBV15 . TGTGCCACCAGCCTGACAGGGATAGTTAACTATGGCTACACCTTC CATSLTGIVNYGYTF
TRBD2 TRBJ2-1 TRBV29-1 few TGCAGCGCCGCCTCCTTGATGGGAGGGAATGAGCAGTTCTTC CSAASLMGGNEQFF
TRBD1 TRBJ2-6 TRBV29-1 few TGCAGCGCGCTGGGACAGGGCCTCTCTGGGGCCAACGTCCTGACTTTC CSALGQGLSGANVLTF
. TRBJ2-7 TRBV7-8 . TGTGCCAGCAGCTTGGACACTATCAAGGGATTCTCCTACGAGCAGTACTTC CASSLDTIKGFSYEQYF
. TRBJ2-3 TRBV20-1 . TGCAGTGTATCAGGGAAGCAGTTCCCAGATACGCAGTATTTT CSVSGKQFPDTQYF
. TRBJ2-7 TRBV20-1 . TGCAGTGTCGGGGGTGGGACAGAGGGCCCCTACGAGCAGTACTTC CSVGGGTEGPYEQYF
TRBD1 TRBJ1-2 TRBV7-2 . TGTGCCAGCAGCCCATACGGACAGGGATCTTGGGGCTACACCTTC CASSPYGQGSWGYTF
TRBD2 TRBJ2-3 TRBV28 . TGTGCCAGCAGCTCAGGGACTAGCGGGGGGATTATAGATACGCAGTATTTT CASSSGTSGGIIDTQYF
TRBD2 TRBJ2-7 TRBV7-9 . TGTGCCAGCAGCTTACCGGGACTAGTCTACGAGCAGTACTTC CASSLPGLVYEQYF
TRBD2 TRBJ2-1 TRBV15 . TGTGCCACCAGCAAGGGTGGCGGGGGATCCTACAATGAGCAGTTCTTC CATSKGGGGSYNEQFF
. TRBJ2-6 TRBV10-3 . TGTGCCATCAGTGAAGTGGCTGGGGCCAACGTCCTGACTTTC CAISEVAGANVLTF
. TRBJ1-1 TRBV15 . TGTGCCACCAGCAGAGTAAATGGCGCTGAAGCTTTCTTT CATSRVNGAEAFF
. TRBJ2-5 TRBV28 . TGTGCCAGCAGTTTATTGTGGGGGACCCAGTACTTC CASSLLWGTQYF
. TRBJ1-6 TRBV7-9 . TGTGCCAGCAGCTACGCTTACCCGGGGGAATCACCCCTCCACTTT CASSYAYPGESPLHF
. TRBJ1-5 TRBV29-1 few TGCAGCATCGGACAGCCGGGTCAGCCCCAGCATTTT CSIGQPGQPQHF
TRBD1 TRBJ2-1 TRBV12-3/TRBV12-4 few TGTGCCAGCAGTTATCCGACTCGGGACAGCAACAATGAGCAGTTCTTC CASSYPTRDSNNEQFF
TRBD1 TRBJ2-7 TRBV19 many TGTGCCAGTAGTATTACAGGGGGCTACGAGCAGTACTTC CASSITGGYEQYF
TRBD1 TRBJ2-7 TRBV6-2/TRBV6-3 few TGTGCCAGCACCGGGACAGGGAGGAACGAGCAGTACTTC CASTGTGRNEQYF
TRBD1 TRBJ1-4 TRBV27 . TGTGCCAGCAGGAGGGGGAAAGGGGGCATGGGAGAAAAACTGTTTTTT CASRRGKGGMGEKLFF
. TRBJ1-2 TRBV20-1 many TGCAGTGCTAGAGATGGGGGTGGGGCAGACTATGGCTACACCTTC CSARDGGGADYGYTF
TRBD1 TRBJ1-5 TRBV7-2 . TGTGCCAGCAGCTTAGATAGGGGGCATAGCAATCAGCCCCAGCATTTT CASSLDRGHSNQPQHF
TRBD1 TRBJ2-5 TRBV20-1 . TGCAGTGCTGAACCATACTTCGGGACAGTAGGGGAGACCCAGTACTTC CSAEPYFGTVGETQYF
. TRBJ1-2 TRBV10-3 once TGTGCCATCAGTGAGTCATACTACCCTATAGATGGCTACACCTTC CAISESYYPIDGYTF